This TCR beta chain was sequenced for a study of Tregs in tolerant kidney transplant recipients. Overall study findings and caveats: Validation in larger populations is needed because few patients were studied. The most relevant donor-specific Treg TCRbeta repertoire apparently came from expansion with activated donor B cells.

Thawed PBMCs were FACS-sorted into unstimulated CD4+CD25+CD127- regulatory T cells, CD4+CD25- non-regulatory cells, CD4 and CD8 cells. Deletions cut 10 bases from V and 4 bases from J, with 11 bases between. CDR1 is MNHEY and CDR2 is SVGAGI in the germline V gene. The CDR3 consists of 11 residues. Sequencing used immunoSEQ multiplex PCR; TCRdb keeps in-frame clones, though not all of them. In the table there are about 240,000 clones, roughly 84% of which are singletons. On this clone: Its matching antigen is unknown.

The specimen sequenced was CD4+ T cells from blood. The clonotype originates from a human donor in good health. The chain recombines TRBV6-5 with TRBJ2-7; D remains ambiguous. The CDR3 protein is CATSTGYEQYF. CDR3 in DNA: TGTGCCACCTCGACCGGGTACGAGCAGTACTTC.